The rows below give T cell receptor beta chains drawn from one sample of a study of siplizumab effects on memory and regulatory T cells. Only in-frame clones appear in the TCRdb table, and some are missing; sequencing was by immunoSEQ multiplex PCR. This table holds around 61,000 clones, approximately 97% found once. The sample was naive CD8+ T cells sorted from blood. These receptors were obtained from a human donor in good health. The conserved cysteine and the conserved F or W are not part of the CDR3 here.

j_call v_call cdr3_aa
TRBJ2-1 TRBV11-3 ASSLGKAGAVDEQF
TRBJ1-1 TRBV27 ASSPPTGNTEAF
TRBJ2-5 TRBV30 AWCLLRGGETQY
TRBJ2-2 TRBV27 ASSQTGELF
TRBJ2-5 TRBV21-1 ASSKAREGVRETQY
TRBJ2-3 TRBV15 ATSRVSTSGTSTDTQY
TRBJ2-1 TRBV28 ASSLPGGGNEQF
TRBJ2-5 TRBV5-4 ASSGRDQETQY
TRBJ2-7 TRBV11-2 ASSLGAYEQY
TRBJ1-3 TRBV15 ATSGAAGNTIY
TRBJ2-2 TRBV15 ATSRARGGDGGELF
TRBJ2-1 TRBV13 ASSSSGKGAYNEQF
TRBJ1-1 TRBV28 ASSTETGKDTEAF
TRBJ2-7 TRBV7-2 ASSPDSNYEQY
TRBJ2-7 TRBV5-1 ASSQALAGGLSSYEQY
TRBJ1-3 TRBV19 ASWGAVSGNTIY
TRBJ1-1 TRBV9 ASSVGGTTEAF
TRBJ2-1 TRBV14 ASSRYINEQF
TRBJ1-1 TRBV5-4 ASRPDPEHTEAF
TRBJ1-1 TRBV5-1 ASAGTENTEAF
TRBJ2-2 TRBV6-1 ASSLRDRGPGELF
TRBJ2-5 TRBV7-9 ASSQAGVGQETQY
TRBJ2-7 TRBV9 ASSVGGLGNEQY
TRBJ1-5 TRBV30 AWSVDGPQH
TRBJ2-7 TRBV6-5 ASSIEHPTYEQY
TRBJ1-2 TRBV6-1 ASSEGHRGYGYT
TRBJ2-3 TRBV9 ASSGQIWGQGADTQY
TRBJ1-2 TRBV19 ASSAGGGYT
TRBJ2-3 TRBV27 ASSLSRTTDTQY
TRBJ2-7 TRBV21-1 ASSIMGLAGKREVPPYEQY
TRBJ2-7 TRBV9 ASSVARGSYEQY
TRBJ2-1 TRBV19 ASSSGTGYNEQF
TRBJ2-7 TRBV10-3 AISSSGTSYEQY
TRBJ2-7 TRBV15 ATSRDQGGGLREQY
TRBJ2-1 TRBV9 ASSPGTGRSSYNEQF
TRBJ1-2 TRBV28 ASTGSAYGYT
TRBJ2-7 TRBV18 ASSLYGTGNPYEQY
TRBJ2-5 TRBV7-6 ASSLGTSGQETQY
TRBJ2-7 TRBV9 ASSVEGQGGDEQY
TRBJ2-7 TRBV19 ASSWTSGPYEQY
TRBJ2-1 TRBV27 ASSLVGSASNEQF
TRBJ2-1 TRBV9 ASTSGRANGDNEQF
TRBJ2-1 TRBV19 ASSISRDRAAYNEQF
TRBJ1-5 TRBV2 ASSERGSQH
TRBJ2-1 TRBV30 AWGLAGYNEQF
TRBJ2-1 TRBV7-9 ASSSSGTGSYNEQF
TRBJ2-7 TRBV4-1 ASSLSGNYEQY
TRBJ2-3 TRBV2 ASSDRLVGNTDTQY
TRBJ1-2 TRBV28 ASSYFTGQGVYGYT
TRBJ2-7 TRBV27 ASSRQGWSEQY